The 20 T cell receptor beta chains reported below all come from one sample, sequenced in a study of T cell changes during pregnancy in multiple sclerosis. Produced via immunoSEQ multiplex PCR; TCRdb's table is partial and in-frame only. The data hold roughly 80,000 clones, with 90% to 95% observed a single time. The source material was peripheral blood, sampled before pregnancy. Source of these receptors: a female donor with multiple sclerosis, enrolled in a pregnancy study.

The chain is built from TRBV11-2 and TRBJ2-1, with 8 bases lining up with TRBD2. This CDR3 has 14 amino acids. CDR1 and CDR2 from the germline V gene are SGHAT and FQNNGV. Losses at the gene ends were 3 bases for V and 2 bases for J; bases not matched to a gene: 0. CDR3 loop: CASSLTSAYNEQFF. The CDR3 nucleotides are TGTGCCAGCAGCTTGACTAGCGCCTACAATGAGCAGTTCTTC.

The gene calls are TRBV19 and TRBJ2-7, with 7 bases lining up with TRBD2. Per the germline V gene, CDR1 is LNHDA and CDR2 is SQIVND (reference sequence). J gave up 4 bases and V 3 bases, and 9 bases lay outside the gene matches. The CDR3 totals 15 residues. DNA for the CDR3: TGTGCCAGTAGTATCCCCCGGACTAGTGAATACGAGCAGTACTTC. As protein: CASSIPRTSEYEQYF.

V and J are TRBV5-1 and TRBJ2-7; 10 positions match TRBD2. This CDR3 has 18 amino acids. The trim removed 1 base at V and 2 bases at J, leaving 12 bases unmatched. The germline gives CDR1 SGHRS, CDR2 YFSETQ. CDR3 coding DNA: TGCGCCAGCAGCTTGTGGTCGGGGGGGACTAGCGTTCCCTACGAGCAGTACTTC. Amino acids: CASSLWSGGTSVPYEQYF. Complete variable domain (other parts from reference TRBV5-1 and TRBJ2-7): KAGVTQTPRYLIKTRGQQVTLSCSPISGHRSVSWYQQTPGQGLQFLFEYFSETQRNKGNFPGRFSGRQFSNSRSEMNVSTLELGDSALYLCASSLWSGGTSVPYEQYFGPGTRLTVT.

This chain links TRBV5-1 with TRBJ2-1; 7 bases line up with TRBD1. This CDR3 spans 15 amino acids. Germline CDR1 and CDR2: SGHRS and YFSETQ. V lost 0 bases to trimming and J lost 6 bases; unmatched junction nucleotides: 6. The CDR3, as DNA: TGCGCCAGCAGCTTGGCCTCAGGGGGAGTCAATGAGCAGTTCTTC. As protein: CASSLASGGVNEQFF.

The genes are TRBV15 and TRBJ1-1, with 7 positions matching TRBD1. The J segment lost 7 bases and the V segment lost 5 bases, leaving 7 bases of the junction unmatched. The V gene's germline CDR1 is LNHNV and CDR2 YYDKDF (reference sequence). The CDR3 runs to 13 residues. The CDR3 loop is CATSPQRQGEAFF. The CDR3 DNA reads TGTGCCACCAGCCCACAAAGACAGGGTGAAGCTTTCTTT.

This chain connects TRBV28 to TRBJ1-5; a possible D gene is TRBD1 (5 bases). V lost 3 bases, J lost 2 bases, and 14 bases lay in between. The CDR3 has 16 amino acids. The germline CDR1 and CDR2 sequences are MDHEN and SYDVKM. In nucleotides, the CDR3 is TGTGCCAGCAGTTTTCATGGAGGGGCTGGCAATCAGCCCCAGCATTTT. It codes for CASSFHGGAGNQPQHF.

The chain uses TRBV7-2 and TRBJ2-3; D is perhaps TRBD2 (6 bases). Germline lookup yields CDR1 SGHTA and CDR2 FQGNSA. The CDR3 sequence is 15 residues long. Trimming shortened V by 2 bases and J by 4 bases, and 13 bases separated the two germline ends. The CDR3: CASSLRLVIPDTQYF. CDR3 DNA sequence: TGTGCCAGCAGCTTACGACTAGTCATTCCAGATACGCAGTATTTT. The full variable domain, with the rest looked up from reference TRBV7-2 and TRBJ2-3, is GAGVSQSPSNKVTEKGKDVELRCDPISGHTALYWYRQSLGQGLEFLIYFQGNSAPDKSGLPSDRFSAERTGGSVSTLTIQRTQQEDSAVYLCASSLRLVIPDTQYFGPGTRLTVL.

This CDR3 reads CASSSGTGDEQYF. In DNA form, the CDR3 reads TGCGCCAGCAGCTCCGGGACAGGTGACGAGCAGTACTTC. The gene calls are TRBV5-1 and TRBJ2-7; 8 bases are shared with TRBD1. CDR3 length: 13 amino acids. The germline CDR1 and CDR2 sequences are SGHRS and YFSETQ. Losses at the gene ends were 3 bases for V and 5 bases for J; bases not matched to a gene: 4.

This clone was seen once. The chain recombines TRBV5-6 with TRBJ2-5; maybe TRBD1 (5 bases). Germline CDR1 SGHDT, CDR2 YYEEEE. Trimming stripped 0 bases from V and 5 bases from J, with 11 bases between. The CDR3 runs 14 residues. This CDR3 reads CASSLEGDGETQYF. In nucleotides, the CDR3 is TGTGCCAGCAGCTTGGAAGGGGATGGTGAGACCCAGTACTTC. Filled out from reference TRBV5-6 and TRBJ2-5, the complete variable domain reads DAGVTQSPTHLIKTRGQQVTLRCSPKSGHDTVSWYQQALGQGPQFIFQYYEEEERQRGNFPDRFSGHQFPNYSSELNVNALLLGDSALYLCASSLEGDGETQYFGPGTRLLVL.

The V and J genes are TRBV6-6 and TRBJ2-3; 7 nucleotides line up with TRBD2. The CDR3 has 14 residues. Trimming took 2 bases from V and 2 from J; bases not matched to a gene: 1. Germline CDR1 is MNHNY and CDR2 is SVGAGI (reference sequence). This chain's CDR3 is CASSYGLDTDTQYF. CDR3 DNA sequence: TGTGCCAGCAGTTACGGACTAGACACAGATACGCAGTATTTT.

This rearrangement joins TRBV18 to TRBJ2-1; D possibly corresponds to TRBD2 (5 bases). This CDR3 has 15 residues. In germline, CDR1 is KGHSH, CDR2 LQKENI. The V end was cut by 0 bases, the J end by 5 bases, with 11 bases between. This chain's CDR3 is CASSPPGSFNNEQFF. Here the CDR3 DNA reads TGTGCCAGCTCACCACCGGGGAGTTTTAACAATGAGCAGTTCTTC. Full variable domain (missing parts from reference TRBV18 and TRBJ2-1): NAGVMQNPRHLVRRRGQEARLRCSPMKGHSHVYWYRQLPEEGLKFMVYLQKENIIDESGMPKERFSAEFPKEGPSILRIQQVVRGDSAAYFCASSPPGSFNNEQFFGPGTRLTVL.

The chain links TRBV15 to TRBJ2-5, with 8 bases lining up with TRBD2. The J segment lost 0 bases and the V segment lost 0 bases, leaving 6 bases of the junction unmatched. In germline, CDR1 is LNHNV, CDR2 YYDKDF (reference sequence). There are 17 residues in the CDR3. In DNA form, the CDR3 reads TGTGCCACCAGCAGAGATCGACAGCGGGGGAACCAAGAGACCCAGTACTTC. As protein: CATSRDRQRGNQETQYF.

The chain joins TRBV6-1 to TRBJ2-3; 11 bases fit TRBD2. Germline lookup yields CDR1 MNHNS and CDR2 SASEGT. The CDR3 covers 17 residues. After removal of 1 base from V and 3 bases from J, the junction contained 6 bases not matched to a gene. The chain's CDR3 is CASSEDRTSGSTDTQYF. DNA of the CDR3: TGTGCCAGCAGTGAAGATAGGACTAGCGGGTCGACAGATACGCAGTATTTT.

The genes are TRBV18 and TRBJ2-1; 7 bases align to TRBD1. This CDR3 contains 13 residues. V was clipped by 5 bases and J by 6 bases; unmatched bases: 4. In germline, CDR1 is KGHSH, CDR2 LQKENI. The CDR3, as DNA: TGTGCCAGCTCATCTCGACAGGGCAATGAGCAGTTCTTC. Translating it yields CASSSRQGNEQFF.

This chain joins TRBV7-3 and TRBJ2-7, with 15 bases lining up with TRBD2. V gave up 0 bases and J gave up 4 bases; unmatched junction bases: 4. The CDR3 has 17 residues. CDR1 and CDR2 from the germline V gene are SGHTA and FQGTGA. The CDR3 DNA follows: TGTGCCAGCAGCTTAACCGGACTAGCGGGAGGGAAATACGAGCAGTACTTC. This gives the protein CASSLTGLAGGKYEQYF.

This clone was seen a few times. The gene calls are TRBV5-5 and TRBJ1-4, with a weak D call TRBD1 (5 bases). Trimming shortened V by 4 bases and J by 4 bases, and 8 bases separated the two germline ends. CDR3 length: 13 residues. Germline lookup yields CDR1 SGHKS and CDR2 YYEKEE (reference sequence). The chain's CDR3 is CASSVTVNEKLFF. The CDR3 bases are TGTGCCAGCAGCGTGACAGTTAATGAAAAACTGTTTTTT.

This chain joins TRBV28 and TRBJ2-4; TRBD1 matches 8 bases. In germline, CDR1 is MDHEN, CDR2 SYDVKM. This CDR3 is 17 amino acids long. With V trimmed by 5 bases and J by 2 bases, 11 bases remained unmatched. The CDR3 coding sequence is TGTGCCAGCAGTCCTCTAGGACAGGGTACTACCAAAAACATTCAGTACTTC. Protein sequence: CASSPLGQGTTKNIQYF.

The V call is TRBV5-6, the J call TRBJ2-7, with 16 nucleotides matching TRBD2. The V gene's germline CDR1 is SGHDT and CDR2 YYEEEE. CDR3 length: 17 residues. Unmatched junction bases numbered 2, after V lost 0 bases and J lost 2 bases. The CDR3 nucleotides are TGTGCCAGCAGCTTGGTGGGACTAGCGGGAGGGACCTACGAGCAGTACTTC. This gives the protein CASSLVGLAGGTYEQYF.

This rearrangement joins TRBV9 to TRBJ1-5; perhaps TRBD1 as D (6 bases). V was clipped by 5 bases and J by 7 bases, with 10 bases between them. This CDR3 contains 12 residues. Germline CDR1 is SGDLS and CDR2 is YYNGEE. CDR3 coding DNA: TGTGCCAGCAGATACAGGGAACAGCCCCAGCATTTT. The encoded protein is CASRYREQPQHF.

The chain links TRBV28 to TRBJ1-4, with 7 bases fitting TRBD1. CDR1 and CDR2 from the germline V gene are MDHEN and SYDVKM. The CDR3 spans 15 residues. V lost 10 bases and J lost 7; bases outside the gene matches: 15. CDR3 sequence reads: CAISQRQGHGEKLFF. The CDR3 nucleotides read TGTGCCATCTCTCAGAGACAGGGCCATGGTGAAAAACTGTTTTTT.